Listed below are T cell receptor beta chains from one sample, sequenced in a study of cytomegalovirus exposure and HLA in healthy donors. Using immunoSEQ multiplex PCR, the repertoire was profiled, and TCRdb retains in-frame clones only, with some absent. This sample yields more than 140,000 clones, of which 75% to 80% are seen a single time; about 0.64% belongs to the top ten. The source material was PBMCs. The receptors come from a male donor in good health and CMV-seronegative. Both conserved end residues are part of each CDR3.

>TRBJ2-3|18|TRBV6-1
CASSEDTSGGVPPDTQYF
>NA|15|TRBV6-1
CASSENTSRSYEQYF
>TRBJ1-3|13|TRBV4-3
CASSQSSGNTIYF
>TRBJ2-5|11|TRBV6-6
CASMLLETQYF
>TRBJ1-3|14|TRBV6-6
CASSTSGAGNTIYF
>TRBJ2-3|14|TRBV29-1
CSVKGRESTDTQYF
>TRBJ1-2|15|TRBV7-2
CASSLGEGGAYGYTF
>TRBJ1-3|14|TRBV7-8
CASSLGYSGNTIYF
>TRBJ1-2|13|TRBV6-5
CASSSTGPYGYTF
>TRBJ1-2|15|TRBV7-2
CASSPRQGPIYGYTF
>TRBJ2-1|18|TRBV2
CASRRGSGGAGSYNEQFF
>TRBJ1-3|15|TRBV7-9
CASSYRVSAGNTIYF
>TRBJ1-6|16|TRBV9
CASSVDPGVVGSPLHF
>TRBJ2-5|15|TRBV5-4
CASSLGDSVSETQYF
>TRBJ1-2|16|TRBV11-2
CASSLPRGTARSGYTF
>TRBJ1-1|13|TRBV6-1
CASSVTGNTEAFF
>TRBJ1-1|15|TRBV19
CASSSWGQGSTEAFF
>TRBJ2-7|17|TRBV7-2
CASSLGPILAIPYEQYF
>TRBJ2-7|13|TRBV7-2
CASSPLGRAEQYF
>TRBJ2-1|12|TRBV12-5
CASARPGSEQFF
>TRBJ2-7|13|TRBV6-6
CASRIQFSYEQYF
>TRBJ2-7|14|TRBV30
CAWTPKGKVYEQYF
>TRBJ1-5|15|TRBV7-2
CASSPNGGRNQPQHF
>TRBJ2-3|13|TRBV7-2
CASSLERGSTQYF
>TRBJ2-7|16|TRBV6-5
CASSYWAGGSSYEQYF
>TRBJ2-1|15|TRBV6-1
CASSDFGTGSNEQFF
>TRBJ1-2|16|TRBV5-4
CASSLGGRDRGLGYTF
>TRBJ2-5|15|TRBV19
CASSIVGGFQETQYF
>TRBJ2-7|13|TRBV7-3
CASSFGQGNEQYF
>TRBJ1-1|13|TRBV19
CASSPDRVSRAFF
>TRBJ2-3|16|TRBV5-1
CASSLVGTGGTDTQYF
>TRBJ1-1|14|TRBV7-2
CASSLGRANTEAFF
>TRBJ1-3|14|TRBV18
CASSGTGSGNTIYF
>TRBJ2-7|14|TRBV7-2
CASSSDRNSYEQYF
>TRBJ2-1|14|TRBV5-1
CASSFGLAGGEQFF
>TRBJ1-2|15|TRBV7-9
CASSSQGALGYGYTF
>TRBJ1-2|13|TRBV6-6
CASNRGISDGYTF
>TRBJ2-1|15|TRBV30
CAWSPRLAGMNEQFF
>TRBJ1-2|15|TRBV4-3
CASSQAGTPQDGYTF
>TRBJ2-3|18|TRBV5-1
CASSLEWTSGGGADTQYF
>TRBJ1-1|12|TRBV5-1
CASSSQGAEAFF
>TRBJ2-7|14|TRBV29-1
CSVVRPGGGYEQYF
>TRBJ1-2|14|TRBV27
CASRGEQGNYGYTF
>TRBJ1-6|14|TRBV11-2
CASSDTGGWSPLHF
>TRBJ2-1|19|TRBV4-3
CASSQESVVGLEINNEQFF
>TRBJ1-1|11|TRBV2
CASRTGSEAFF
>TRBJ2-3|14|TRBV5-4
CASSPDRATDTQYF
>TRBJ1-2|13|TRBV5-4
CASSPGATYGYTF
>TRBJ2-1|15|TRBV6-1
CASISGRARYNEQFF
>TRBJ2-1|16|TRBV7-9
CSSSSLTSGGYNEQFF
>TRBJ1-1|12|TRBV30
CARGTGYGEAFF
>TRBJ2-5|15|TRBV14
CASSQALAGAETQYF
>TRBJ1-1|14|TRBV18
CASSPPRDRVVAFF
>TRBJ1-1|14|TRBV18
CASSPGGESTEAFF
>TRBJ1-2|14|TRBV7-8
CASSWTGGNYGYTF